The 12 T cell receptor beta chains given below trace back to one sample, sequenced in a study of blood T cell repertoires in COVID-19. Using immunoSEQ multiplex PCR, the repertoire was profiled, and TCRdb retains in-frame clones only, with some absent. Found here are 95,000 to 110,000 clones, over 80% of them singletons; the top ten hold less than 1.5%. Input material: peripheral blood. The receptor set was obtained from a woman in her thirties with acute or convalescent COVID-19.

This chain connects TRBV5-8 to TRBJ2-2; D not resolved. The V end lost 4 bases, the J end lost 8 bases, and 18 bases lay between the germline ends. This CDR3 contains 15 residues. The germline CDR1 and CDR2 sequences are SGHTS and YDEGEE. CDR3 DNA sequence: TGTGCCAGCAGCCCCATCCTGGGCAGCATGGGGGAGCTGTTTTTT. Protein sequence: CASSPILGSMGELFF. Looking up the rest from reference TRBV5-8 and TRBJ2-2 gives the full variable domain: EAGVTQSPTHLIKTRGQQATLRCSPISGHTSVYWYQQALGLGLQFLLWYDEGEERNRGNFPPRFSGRQFPNYSSELNVNALELEDSALYLCASSPILGSMGELFFGEGSRLTVL.

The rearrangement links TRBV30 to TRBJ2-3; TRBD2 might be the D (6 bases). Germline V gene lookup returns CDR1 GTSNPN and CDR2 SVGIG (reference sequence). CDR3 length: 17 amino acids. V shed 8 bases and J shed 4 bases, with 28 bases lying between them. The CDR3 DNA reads TGTGCCCTATCCACGTTGACGGGAGTGACTGAGGCAGATACGCAGTATTTT. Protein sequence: CALSTLTGVTEADTQYF.

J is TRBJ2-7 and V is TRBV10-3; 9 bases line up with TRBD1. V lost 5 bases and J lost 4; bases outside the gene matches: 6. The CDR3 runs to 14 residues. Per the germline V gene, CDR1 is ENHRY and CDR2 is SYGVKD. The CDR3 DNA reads TGTGCCATCAGTTGGACAGGGGAAGGGTACGAGCAGTACTTC. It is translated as CAISWTGEGYEQYF.

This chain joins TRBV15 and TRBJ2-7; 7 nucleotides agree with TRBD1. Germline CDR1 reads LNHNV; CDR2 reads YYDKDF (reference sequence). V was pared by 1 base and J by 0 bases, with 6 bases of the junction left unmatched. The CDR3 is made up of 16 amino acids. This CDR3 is CATSRAGGPSSYEQYF. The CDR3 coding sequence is TGTGCCACCAGCAGAGCAGGGGGACCGAGCTCCTACGAGCAGTACTTC. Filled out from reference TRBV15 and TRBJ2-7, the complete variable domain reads DAMVIQNPRYQVTQFGKPVTLSCSQTLNHNVMYWYQQKSSQAPKLLFHYYDKDFNNEADTPDNFQSRRPNTSFCFLDIRSPGLGDTAMYLCATSRAGGPSSYEQYFGPGTRLTVT.

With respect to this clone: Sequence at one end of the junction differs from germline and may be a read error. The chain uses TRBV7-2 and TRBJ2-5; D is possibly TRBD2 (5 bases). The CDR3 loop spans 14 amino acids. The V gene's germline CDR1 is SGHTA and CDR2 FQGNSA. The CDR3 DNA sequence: TGTGCCAGCAGCTTAGTGGACTCCCAAGGGACCCAGTACTTC. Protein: CASSLVDSQGTQYF.

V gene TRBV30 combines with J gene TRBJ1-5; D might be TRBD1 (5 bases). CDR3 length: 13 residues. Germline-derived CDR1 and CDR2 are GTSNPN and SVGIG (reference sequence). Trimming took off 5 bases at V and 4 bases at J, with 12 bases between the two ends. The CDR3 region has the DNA TGTGCCTGGGGCCCCAGGGATAATCAGCCCCAGCATTTT. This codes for CAWGPRDNQPQHF. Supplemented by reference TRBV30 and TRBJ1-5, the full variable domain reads SQTIHQWPATLVQPVGSPLSLECTVEGTSNPNLYWYRQAAGRGLQLLFYSVGIGQISSEVPQNLSASRPQDRQFILSSKKLLLSDSGFYLCAWGPRDNQPQHFGDGTRLSIL.

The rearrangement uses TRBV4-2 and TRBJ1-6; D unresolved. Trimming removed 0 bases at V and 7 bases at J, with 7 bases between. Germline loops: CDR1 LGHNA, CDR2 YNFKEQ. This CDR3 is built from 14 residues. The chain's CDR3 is CASSQDGINSPLHF. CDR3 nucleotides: TGTGCCAGCAGCCAAGATGGCATAAATTCACCCCTCCACTTT.

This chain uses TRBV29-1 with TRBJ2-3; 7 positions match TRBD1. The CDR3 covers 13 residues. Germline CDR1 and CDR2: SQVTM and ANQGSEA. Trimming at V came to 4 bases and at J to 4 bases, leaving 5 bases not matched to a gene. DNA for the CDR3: TGCAGCGTTGGAGGGGGCCTCGCAGATACGCAGTATTTT. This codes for CSVGGGLADTQYF.

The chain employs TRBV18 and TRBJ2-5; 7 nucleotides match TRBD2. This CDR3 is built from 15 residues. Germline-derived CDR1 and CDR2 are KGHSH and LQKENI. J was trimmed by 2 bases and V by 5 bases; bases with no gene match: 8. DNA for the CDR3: TGTGCCAGCTCATCGGCGGGAGCCGTGCAAGAGACCCAGTACTTC. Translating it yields CASSSAGAVQETQYF. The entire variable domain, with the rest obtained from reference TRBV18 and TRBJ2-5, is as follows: NAGVMQNPRHLVRRRGQEARLRCSPMKGHSHVYWYRQLPEEGLKFMVYLQKENIIDESGMPKERFSAEFPKEGPSILRIQQVVRGDSAAYFCASSSAGAVQETQYFGPGTRLLVL.

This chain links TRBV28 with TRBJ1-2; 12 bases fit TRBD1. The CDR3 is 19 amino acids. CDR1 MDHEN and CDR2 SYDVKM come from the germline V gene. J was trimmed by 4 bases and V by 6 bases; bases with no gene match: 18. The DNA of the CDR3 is TGTGCCAGCAGCCTGACCCTGGGGACAGGGGGCAGGGGTGCCTATGGCTACACCTTC. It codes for CASSLTLGTGGRGAYGYTF.

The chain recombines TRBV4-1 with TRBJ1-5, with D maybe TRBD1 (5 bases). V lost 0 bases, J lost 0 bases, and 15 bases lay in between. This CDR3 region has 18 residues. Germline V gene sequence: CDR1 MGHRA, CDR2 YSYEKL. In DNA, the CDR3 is TGCGCCAGCAGCCAAGAACAGGTGCATTTTTATAGCAATCAGCCCCAGCATTTT. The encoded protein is CASSQEQVHFYSNQPQHF.

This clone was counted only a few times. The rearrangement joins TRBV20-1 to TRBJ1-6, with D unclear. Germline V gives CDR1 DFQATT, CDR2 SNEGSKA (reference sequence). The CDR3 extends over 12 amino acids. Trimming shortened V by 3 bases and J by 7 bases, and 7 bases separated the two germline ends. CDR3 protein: CSASFTNSPLHF. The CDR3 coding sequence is TGCAGTGCTAGTTTCACAAATTCACCCCTCCACTTT.